This T cell receptor beta chain comes out of a study of STAT3 mutations in large granular lymphocyte leukemia. The study's findings and limits: Differing intervals and regimens complicate linking therapy response to clone burden. In several patients, dominant TCR clone burden exceeded STAT3 mutant burden, suggesting STAT3 mutation arose secondarily. In T-cell large granular lymphocyte leukemia, about half of patients showed multiple immunodominant subclonotypes.

In regard to this clone: Its antigen is as yet unknown.

Some clones are missing from TCRdb's copy, which holds only in-frame ones; the method was immunoSEQ multiplex PCR. The sample lists thousands of clones; around 75% were seen once. Germline trimming cut 1 base from V and 1 base from J; bases unmatched to any gene: 6. CDR3 length equals 16 residues. Germline-derived CDR1 and CDR2 are SGHNT and YYREEE (reference sequence). Sequencing used peripheral blood mononuclear cells. The rearrangement links TRBV5-4 to TRBJ2-5, with 8 bases that match TRBD1. This receptor was taken from a woman aged 40 to 50 with T-cell large granular lymphocyte leukemia. Some clones in this sample may be carry-over from other donors' samples. CDR3 in DNA: TGTGCCAGCAGCTTGAATCCCACAGGGGGCCAAGAGACCCAGTACTTC. Protein: CASSLNPTGGQETQYF.